The clone carrying this T cell receptor (beta chain) appeared a single time. Its antigen is still unknown. Only in-frame clones appear in the TCRdb table, and some are missing; sequencing was by immunoSEQ multiplex PCR. The sample lists more than 70,000 clones, around four fifths occurring once. This entry comes from a study of T cells in localized non-small cell lung cancer. Findings and caveats of the study: Uninvolved adjacent lung showed higher T cell clonality than tumor. Adjacent lung had a median roughly 58 of the 100 largest tumor clones.

This CDR3 region has 14 residues. Trimming cost V 4 bases and J 6 bases, with 13 bases left between them. Germline V gene lookup returns CDR1 SEHNR and CDR2 FQNEAQ (reference sequence). The receptor comes from a man between 40 and 69 years old with stage I lung adenocarcinoma. J is TRBJ1-5 and V is TRBV7-9, with D tentatively TRBD1 (6 bases). The sequencing here drew on peripheral blood, taken before any cancer treatment. The CDR3 region is CASSSKGGSQPQHF. In DNA form, the CDR3 reads TGTGCCAGCAGCTCAAAGGGGGGCTCTCAGCCCCAGCATTTT.